This T cell receptor beta chain emerged from a study of identical twins. CDR3 length: 18 amino acids. Trimming at V came to 2 bases and at J to 0 bases, leaving 6 bases not matched to a gene. Germline V gives CDR1 SGHVS, CDR2 FQNEAQ. Study-level findings and limits: Some out-of-frame alpha sequences were shared by twins, and these showed excess low generation probability.

Each CDR3 protein is one row after TCRdb ran MiXCR on the 5' RACE reads. The sample shows about 300,000 distinct CDR3 sequences, 9% to 15% of them seen only once. Of note for this clonotype: Antigen specificity is unknown.

These same records also appear under a second study, on yellow fever vaccine responses in identical twins. Per that study: Reportedly, twins showed a vaccine T cell response that looked partly convergent and partly personalized.

This chain links TRBV7-8 with TRBJ2-7; TRBD2 matches at 14 bases. Sequencing was performed on CD8+ T cells sorted from blood. This sequence was found in a young woman in good health. DNA of the CDR3: TGTGCCAGCAGCTTACCGGGACTAGCGGGAGTCGGCTCCTACGAGCAGTACTTC. It encodes CASSLPGLAGVGSYEQYF.